This is a list of T cell receptor beta chains from one sample in a study of blood T cell repertoires in COVID-19. Sequenced by immunoSEQ multiplex PCR; TCRdb stores in-frame clones only, minus some. The data contain 90,000 to 120,000 clones, roughly 85% of them singletons. Sequencing was carried out using peripheral blood. Receptors were obtained from a human donor in a cohort sampled during active COVID-19. Each CDR3 is given with its conserved first and last residue. The order of the fields is clone size, D gene, J gene, V gene, CDR3 DNA, CDR3 protein. The D gene is left open where the match is weak. Part of the rows lack a size; the others show once, few, many or a class for expanded clones.

clone size: once; D gene: .; J gene: TRBJ2-7; V gene: TRBV29-1; CDR3 DNA: TGCAGCGTTGGGGGGGACTCCTACGAGCAGTACTTC; CDR3 protein: CSVGGDSYEQYF
clone size: .; D gene: TRBD2; J gene: TRBJ2-7; V gene: TRBV7-9; CDR3 DNA: TGTGCCAGCAGCTTGCGGGAGGGGGCGGGCGAGCAGTACTTC; CDR3 protein: CASSLREGAGEQYF
clone size: once; D gene: .; J gene: TRBJ2-7; V gene: TRBV5-4; CDR3 DNA: TGTGCCAGCAGCTTGACGGGAACCTACGAGCAGTACTTC; CDR3 protein: CASSLTGTYEQYF
clone size: .; D gene: .; J gene: TRBJ2-6; V gene: TRBV27; CDR3 DNA: TGTGCCAGCATGGAGGGTGGCTCTGGGGCCAACGTCCTGACTTTC; CDR3 protein: CASMEGGSGANVLTF
clone size: .; D gene: TRBD1; J gene: TRBJ2-1; V gene: TRBV6-4; CDR3 DNA: TGTGCCAGCAGTGAGTCGGGACAGGGGTATGAGCAGTTCTTC; CDR3 protein: CASSESGQGYEQFF
clone size: .; D gene: .; J gene: TRBJ2-1; V gene: TRBV18; CDR3 DNA: TGTGCCAGCTCACCATTAAGCCAGGGAAGGGGCAATGAGCAGTTCTTC; CDR3 protein: CASSPLSQGRGNEQFF
clone size: .; D gene: TRBD1; J gene: TRBJ2-7; V gene: TRBV6-5; CDR3 DNA: TGTGCCAGCAGGCCAGGGGGCTACCACGAGCAGTACTTC; CDR3 protein: CASRPGGYHEQYF
clone size: .; D gene: .; J gene: TRBJ2-5; V gene: TRBV5-5; CDR3 DNA: TGTGCCAGCAGCTTGGCTTACGGAGAAGAGACCCAGTACTTC; CDR3 protein: CASSLAYGEETQYF
clone size: once; D gene: TRBD2; J gene: TRBJ2-2; V gene: TRBV7-8; CDR3 DNA: TGTGCCAGCAGCTCCCTAGCGGGGGGGTTGAACACCGGGGAGCTGTTTTTT; CDR3 protein: CASSSLAGGLNTGELFF
clone size: .; D gene: TRBD1; J gene: TRBJ2-7; V gene: TRBV24-1; CDR3 DNA: TGTGCCACCAGTGAGTCCGGGACAGCCTACGAGCAGTACTTC; CDR3 protein: CATSESGTAYEQYF
clone size: .; D gene: .; J gene: TRBJ2-3; V gene: TRBV7-2; CDR3 DNA: TGTGCCAGCAGCTTTTACACAGATACGCAGTATTTT; CDR3 protein: CASSFYTDTQYF
clone size: .; D gene: TRBD1; J gene: TRBJ1-1; V gene: TRBV11-1; CDR3 DNA: TGTGCCAGCAGCCCTCGGACAGGATCGAACACTGAAGCTTTCTTT; CDR3 protein: CASSPRTGSNTEAFF
clone size: .; D gene: TRBD1; J gene: TRBJ1-5; V gene: TRBV14; CDR3 DNA: TGTGCCAGCAGCCAAGACAGGGGGGGCAATCAGCCCCAGCATTTT; CDR3 protein: CASSQDRGGNQPQHF
clone size: .; D gene: TRBD2; J gene: TRBJ2-1; V gene: TRBV18; CDR3 DNA: TGTGCCAGCTCACAACGGACTAGCGGGGGGAGGGAGCAGTTCTTC; CDR3 protein: CASSQRTSGGREQFF
clone size: .; D gene: .; J gene: TRBJ1-5; V gene: TRBV7-8; CDR3 DNA: TGTGCCAGCAGCTTAGGGCGGGGTCAGCCCCAGCATTTT; CDR3 protein: CASSLGRGQPQHF
clone size: .; D gene: TRBD1; J gene: TRBJ1-6; V gene: TRBV27; CDR3 DNA: TGTGCCAGCAGTTCGGCCGGGCCTAGGGCAGGGGGCTCACCCCTCCACTTT; CDR3 protein: CASSSAGPRAGGSPLHF
clone size: .; D gene: .; J gene: TRBJ1-1; V gene: TRBV4-1; CDR3 DNA: TGCGCCAGCAGCGCCAGGGTTTACACTGAAGCTTTCTTT; CDR3 protein: CASSARVYTEAFF
clone size: .; D gene: .; J gene: TRBJ1-1; V gene: TRBV29-1; CDR3 DNA: TGCAGCGTTGAGACCGAGGAGGACACTGAAGCTTTCTTT; CDR3 protein: CSVETEEDTEAFF
clone size: few; D gene: .; J gene: TRBJ1-1; V gene: TRBV7-9; CDR3 DNA: TGTGCCAGCACATACGCCGGGACAAAGAACACTGAAGCTTTCTTT; CDR3 protein: CASTYAGTKNTEAFF
clone size: .; D gene: .; J gene: TRBJ2-3; V gene: TRBV7-3; CDR3 DNA: TGTGCCAGCAGCTTAAGGGGGGTAGATACGCAGTATTTT; CDR3 protein: CASSLRGVDTQYF
clone size: .; D gene: .; J gene: TRBJ2-3; V gene: TRBV28; CDR3 DNA: TGTGCCAGCAGTTCTCACAGCTCGTCCGGCACAGATACGCAGTATTTT; CDR3 protein: CASSSHSSSGTDTQYF
clone size: few; D gene: .; J gene: TRBJ1-1; V gene: TRBV4-1; CDR3 DNA: TGCGCCAGCAGCCAAGATAAGGAGTCGAACACTGAAGCTTTCTTT; CDR3 protein: CASSQDKESNTEAFF
clone size: .; D gene: TRBD1; J gene: TRBJ2-3; V gene: TRBV5-1; CDR3 DNA: TGCGCCAGCAGCTTGGGACAGGGGCCTTCTAGCACAGATACGCAGTATTTT; CDR3 protein: CASSLGQGPSSTDTQYF
clone size: .; D gene: .; J gene: TRBJ1-2; V gene: TRBV2; CDR3 DNA: TGTGCCAGTCTGGGGGGGAGAGGGAACTATGGCTACACCTTC; CDR3 protein: CASLGGRGNYGYTF
clone size: .; D gene: .; J gene: TRBJ2-2; V gene: TRBV5-5; CDR3 DNA: TGTGCCAGCAGCCCTCAGGGTTGGACCGGGGAGCTGTTTTTT; CDR3 protein: CASSPQGWTGELFF
clone size: .; D gene: .; J gene: TRBJ1-1; V gene: TRBV28; CDR3 DNA: TGTGCCAGCTGGCCGGGGGTTTCGAACACTGAAGCTTTCTTT; CDR3 protein: CASWPGVSNTEAFF
clone size: .; D gene: .; J gene: TRBJ2-1; V gene: TRBV9; CDR3 DNA: TGTGCCAGCAGCGTAGACGGGAGCGCCTACAATGAGCAGTTCTTC; CDR3 protein: CASSVDGSAYNEQFF
clone size: .; D gene: .; J gene: TRBJ1-1; V gene: TRBV27; CDR3 DNA: TGTGCCAGCAATTCGTATTACTCAGGGGCGATGAACACTGAAGCTTTCTTT; CDR3 protein: CASNSYYSGAMNTEAFF
clone size: .; D gene: TRBD1; J gene: TRBJ2-7; V gene: TRBV5-1; CDR3 DNA: TGCGCCAGCAGCTATTCAGACAGGGGGCAAGGAGGCGAGCAGTACTTC; CDR3 protein: CASSYSDRGQGGEQYF
clone size: .; D gene: TRBD2; J gene: TRBJ2-7; V gene: TRBV3-1/TRBV3-2; CDR3 DNA: TGTGCCAGCAGCCAAGAAGTAGGACTAGCGCGGTACGAGCAGTACTTC; CDR3 protein: CASSQEVGLARYEQYF
clone size: .; D gene: .; J gene: TRBJ2-3; V gene: TRBV6-6; CDR3 DNA: TGTGCCAGCGCGGCTGCCACAGATACGCAGTATTTT; CDR3 protein: CASAAATDTQYF
clone size: .; D gene: .; J gene: TRBJ1-2; V gene: TRBV5-6; CDR3 DNA: TGTGCCAGCAGCTTGGGACAGCACTACACCTTC; CDR3 protein: CASSLGQHYTF
clone size: .; D gene: TRBD1; J gene: TRBJ2-7; V gene: TRBV10-3; CDR3 DNA: TGTGCCATCAGGGGGGACAGGGAAGCCTACGAGCAGTACTTC; CDR3 protein: CAIRGDREAYEQYF
clone size: .; D gene: .; J gene: TRBJ2-5; V gene: TRBV6-5; CDR3 DNA: TGTGCCAGCAGTTACACCACAAAAGAGACTCAGTACTTC; CDR3 protein: CASSYTTKETQYF
clone size: .; D gene: .; J gene: TRBJ2-7; V gene: TRBV13; CDR3 DNA: TGTGCCAGCAGGGGGGGTTACGAGCAGTACTTC; CDR3 protein: CASRGGYEQYF
clone size: .; D gene: TRBD1; J gene: TRBJ2-1; V gene: TRBV13; CDR3 DNA: TGTGCCAGCAGTTTACAGGGGGGCGATGAGCAGTTCTTC; CDR3 protein: CASSLQGGDEQFF
clone size: once; D gene: .; J gene: TRBJ2-7; V gene: TRBV6-1; CDR3 DNA: TGTGCCAGCAGTGAAGAGAGGGCCCTAGCCTACGAGCAGTACTTC; CDR3 protein: CASSEERALAYEQYF
clone size: .; D gene: TRBD2; J gene: TRBJ2-7; V gene: TRBV4-1; CDR3 DNA: TGCGCCAGCAGCCCGGACCCATCCGGAGCGGGAGTAGCCTACGAGCAGTACTTC; CDR3 protein: CASSPDPSGAGVAYEQYF
clone size: .; D gene: .; J gene: TRBJ1-2; V gene: TRBV30; CDR3 DNA: TGTGCCGCCCGGGCGGGAATCTATGGCTACACCTTC; CDR3 protein: CAARAGIYGYTF
clone size: few; D gene: TRBD1; J gene: TRBJ1-2; V gene: TRBV28; CDR3 DNA: TGTGCCACCCTAAACCTACAGGGGGCAGGCGGCTACACCTTC; CDR3 protein: CATLNLQGAGGYTF
clone size: .; D gene: TRBD1; J gene: TRBJ1-2; V gene: TRBV5-1; CDR3 DNA: TGCGCCAGCTGGGACAGGGCCTATGGCTACACCTTC; CDR3 protein: CASWDRAYGYTF
clone size: .; D gene: .; J gene: TRBJ1-5; V gene: TRBV27; CDR3 DNA: TGTGCCAGCAGTCTCAGGGCTCCCGGTCAGCCCCAGCATTTT; CDR3 protein: CASSLRAPGQPQHF
clone size: .; D gene: .; J gene: TRBJ2-5; V gene: TRBV27; CDR3 DNA: TGTGCCAGCAGTTCCAGGTGGGAGACCCAGTACTTC; CDR3 protein: CASSSRWETQYF
clone size: .; D gene: TRBD2; J gene: TRBJ2-1; V gene: TRBV9; CDR3 DNA: TGTGCCAGCAGCGGGACTAGCGGGAGGGCCGGTGAGCAGTTCTTC; CDR3 protein: CASSGTSGRAGEQFF
clone size: few; D gene: .; J gene: TRBJ1-5; V gene: TRBV19; CDR3 DNA: TGTGCCAGTAGTATAGGGTCGGGGGGCGGCAATCAGCCCCAGCATTTT; CDR3 protein: CASSIGSGGGNQPQHF
clone size: .; D gene: TRBD1; J gene: TRBJ1-2; V gene: TRBV6-5; CDR3 DNA: TGTGCCACATGGGGACAGGACCTTAACTATGGCTACACCTTC; CDR3 protein: CATWGQDLNYGYTF